The sequence of this T cell receptor (beta chain) was determined in a study of cytomegalovirus exposure and HLA in healthy donors. Regarding the study as a whole: The authors enumerated under 200 TCR beta chains as linked to cytomegalovirus. Common viral pathogens were later found to be apparently linked to several of the most significant clusters. Analysis was carried out at a later point, and it linked a missense DCLRE1C variant to TCR beta V- and J-gene trimming. By HLA locus, TCR association rates varied in a later analysis, with DRB1 showing the most and HLA-C the fewest.

Looked up from germline, CDR1 is SGHTA and CDR2 is FQGNSA. The V segment lost 3 bases and the J segment 6 bases; nucleotides outside the gene matches: 2. This CDR3 region has 12 residues. With respect to this clone: Its specificity is not known.

The primer mix had 60 Vbeta and 13 Jbeta primers. Here immunoSEQ multiplex PCR was the method, and the copy in TCRdb shows in-frame clones only, minus some. Of about 170,000 clones listed, 65% to 85% are singletons. The sequence was collected from a woman in her forties or fifties in good health and CMV-seropositive. This rearrangement joins TRBV7-2 to TRBJ2-7; 7 bases match TRBD2. The specimen was PBMCs. CDR3 coding DNA: TGTGCCAGCAGCTTTGGGGGGGGCGAGCAGTACTTC. Translated, it gives CASSFGGGEQYF.